The present entry profiles one T cell receptor beta chain with its context. The antigen is undetermined. The CDR3 has 14 amino acids. The germline V gene has CDR1 LNHNV and CDR2 YYDKDF (reference sequence). These data are taken from a study of blood T cells in healthy people across ages. The study, taken as a whole, reports: Per-million-T-cell TCR beta diversity fell roughly linearly with age.

A second PCR, run for 7 to 11 cycles, used a sample-barcoded 5' primer plus a J-beta primer mix. TCRdb reprocessed the 5' RACE reads with MiXCR, giving one entry per CDR3 protein. The table has fewer than 2 million distinct CDR3 sequences, about two fifths seen once. The TCR originated in a human donor in good health. This chain joins TRBV15 and TRBJ2-5; tentatively, D is TRBD2 (6 bases). With the DNA end fitting TRBJ2-7 better, the J assignment may be wrong. Source material: blood. CDR3 loop: CATSRWDSRYEQYF. The CDR3 DNA is TGTGCCACCAGCAGATGGGACTCCCGCTACGAGCAGTACTTC.